The clone carrying this T cell receptor beta chain came up once. Trimming stripped 1 base from V and 0 bases from J, with 7 bases between. The germline V gene encodes CDR1 LNHDA and CDR2 SQIVND (reference sequence). The CDR3 contains 15 residues. This sample was taken from a study of blood T cell repertoires in COVID-19. Study overall: Whether acute or convalescent, the COVID-19 samples came from the United States, Italy and Spain.

TCRdb's copy holds only in-frame clones and misses some; the assay was immunoSEQ multiplex PCR. The repertoire holds some 80,000 clones, with roughly four fifths as singletons. This sequence joins TRBV19 and TRBJ1-3, with D possibly TRBD1 on 5 matching bases. The sample comprised peripheral blood. The TCR sequence derives from a human donor in a cohort sampled during active COVID-19. CDR3 sequence reads: CASSIVDSSGNTIYF. The CDR3 DNA sequence: TGTGCCAGTAGTATAGTCGACAGCTCTGGAAACACCATATATTTT.